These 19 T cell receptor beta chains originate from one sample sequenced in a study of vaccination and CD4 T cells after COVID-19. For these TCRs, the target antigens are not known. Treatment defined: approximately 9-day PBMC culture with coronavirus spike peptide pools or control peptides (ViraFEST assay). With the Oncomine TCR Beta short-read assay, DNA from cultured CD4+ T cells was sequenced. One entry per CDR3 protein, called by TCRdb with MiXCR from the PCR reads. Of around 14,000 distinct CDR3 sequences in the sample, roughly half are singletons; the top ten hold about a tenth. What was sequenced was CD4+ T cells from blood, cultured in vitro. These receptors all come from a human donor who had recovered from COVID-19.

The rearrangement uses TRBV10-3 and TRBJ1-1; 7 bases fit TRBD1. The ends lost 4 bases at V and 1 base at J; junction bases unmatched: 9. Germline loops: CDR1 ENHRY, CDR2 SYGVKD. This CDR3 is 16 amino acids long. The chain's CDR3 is CAISAFRDRENTEAFF. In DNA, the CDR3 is TGTGCCATCAGTGCCTTCAGGGACAGAGAGAACACTGAAGCTTTCTTT.

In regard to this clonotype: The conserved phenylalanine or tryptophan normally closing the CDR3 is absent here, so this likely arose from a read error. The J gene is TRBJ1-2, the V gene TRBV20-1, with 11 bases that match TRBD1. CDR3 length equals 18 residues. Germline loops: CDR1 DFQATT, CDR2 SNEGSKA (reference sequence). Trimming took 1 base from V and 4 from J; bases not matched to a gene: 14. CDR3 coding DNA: TGCAGTGCTAGAGCCCTCGGGGACAGGGGGGCCCCTCTCTATGGCTACACCATC. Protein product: CSARALGDRGAPLYGYTI.

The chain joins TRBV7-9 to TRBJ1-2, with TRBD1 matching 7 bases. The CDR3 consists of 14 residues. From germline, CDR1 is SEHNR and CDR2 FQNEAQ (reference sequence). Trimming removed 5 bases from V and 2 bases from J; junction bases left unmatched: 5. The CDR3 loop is CASSPDRANYGYTF. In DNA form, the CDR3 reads TGTGCCAGCAGCCCAGACAGGGCCAACTATGGCTACACCTTC.

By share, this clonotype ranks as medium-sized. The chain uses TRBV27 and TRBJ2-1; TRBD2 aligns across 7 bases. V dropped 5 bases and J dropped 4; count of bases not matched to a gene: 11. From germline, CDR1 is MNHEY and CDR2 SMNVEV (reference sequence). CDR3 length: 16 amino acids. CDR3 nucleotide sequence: TGTGCCAGCAGTGCCCAGCGGGGCCTGAAATACAATGAGCAGTTCTTC. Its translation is CASSAQRGLKYNEQFF.

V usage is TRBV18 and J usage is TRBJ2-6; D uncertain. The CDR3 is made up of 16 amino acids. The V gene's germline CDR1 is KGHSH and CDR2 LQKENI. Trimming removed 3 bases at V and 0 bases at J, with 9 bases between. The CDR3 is CASSPDAYSGANVLTF. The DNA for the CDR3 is TGTGCCAGCTCACCGGACGCCTACTCTGGGGCCAACGTCCTGACTTTC.

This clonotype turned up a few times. DNA of the CDR3: TGTGCCAGCGAAAGGGACCGGACAGATAGCACAGATACGCAGTATTTT. Its translation: CASERDRTDSTDTQYF. The rearrangement joins TRBV2 to TRBJ2-3; D is perhaps TRBD1 (6 bases). The CDR3 covers 16 residues. With 8 bases removed from V and 0 bases from J, the gap between germline ends came to 18 bases. Per the germline V gene, CDR1 is SNHLY and CDR2 is FYNNEI. Together with reference TRBV2 and TRBJ2-3, the CDR3 gives the full variable domain: EPEVTQTPSHQVTQMGQEVILRCVPISNHLYFYWYRQILGQKVEFLVSFYNNEISEKSEIFDDQFSVERPDGSNFTLKIRSTKLEDSAMYFCASERDRTDSTDTQYFGPGTRLTVL.

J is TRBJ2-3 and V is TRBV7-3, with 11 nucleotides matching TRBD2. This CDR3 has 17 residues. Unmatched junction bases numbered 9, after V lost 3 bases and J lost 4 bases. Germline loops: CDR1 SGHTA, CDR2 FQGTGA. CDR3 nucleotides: TGTGCCAGCAGCTTTCTCCCTAGCGGGGGGAGAGCAGATACGCAGTATTTT. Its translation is CASSFLPSGGRADTQYF.

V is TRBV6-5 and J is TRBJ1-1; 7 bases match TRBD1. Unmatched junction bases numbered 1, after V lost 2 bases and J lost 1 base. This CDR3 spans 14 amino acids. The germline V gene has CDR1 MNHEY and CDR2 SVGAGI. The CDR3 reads CASSYDRANTEAFF. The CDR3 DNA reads TGTGCCAGCAGTTACGACAGGGCGAACACTGAAGCTTTCTTT.

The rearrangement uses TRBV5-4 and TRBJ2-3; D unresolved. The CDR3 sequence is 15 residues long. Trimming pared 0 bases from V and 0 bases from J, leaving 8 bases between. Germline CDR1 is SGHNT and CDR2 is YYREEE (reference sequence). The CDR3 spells CASSLGGGSTDTQYF. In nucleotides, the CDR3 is TGTGCCAGCAGCTTGGGAGGCGGCAGCACAGATACGCAGTATTTT.

The CDR3 region has the DNA TGTGCCAGCAGGGGGACAGGGGGCTTTCGTTCACCCCTCCACTTT. It specifies CASRGTGGFRSPLHF. The chain is built from TRBV6-1 and TRBJ1-6; 12 bases fit TRBD1. The CDR3 totals 15 residues. V was pared by 6 bases and J by 9 bases, with 6 bases of the junction left unmatched. From germline, CDR1 is MNHNS and CDR2 SASEGT.

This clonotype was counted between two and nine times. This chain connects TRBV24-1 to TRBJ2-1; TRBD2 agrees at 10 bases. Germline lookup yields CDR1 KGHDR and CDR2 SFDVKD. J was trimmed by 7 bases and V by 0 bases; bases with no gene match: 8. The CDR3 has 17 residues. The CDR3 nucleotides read TGTGCCACCAGTGATTTGAAATCAACTAGCGGGACTAATGAGCAGTTCTTC. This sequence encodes CATSDLKSTSGTNEQFF.

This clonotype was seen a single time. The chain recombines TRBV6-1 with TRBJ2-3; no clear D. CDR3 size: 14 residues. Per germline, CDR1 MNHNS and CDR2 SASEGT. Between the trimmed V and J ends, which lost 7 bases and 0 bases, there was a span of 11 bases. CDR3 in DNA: TGTGCCAGCAAAAACGGACCTAGCACAGATACGCAGTATTTT. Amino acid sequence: CASKNGPSTDTQYF.

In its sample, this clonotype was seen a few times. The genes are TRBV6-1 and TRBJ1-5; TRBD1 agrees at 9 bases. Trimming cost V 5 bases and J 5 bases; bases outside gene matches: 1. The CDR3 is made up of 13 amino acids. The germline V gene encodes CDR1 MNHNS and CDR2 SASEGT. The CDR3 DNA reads TGTGCCAGCAGTAGGGACAGGGATCAGCCCCAGCATTTT. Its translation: CASSRDRDQPQHF.

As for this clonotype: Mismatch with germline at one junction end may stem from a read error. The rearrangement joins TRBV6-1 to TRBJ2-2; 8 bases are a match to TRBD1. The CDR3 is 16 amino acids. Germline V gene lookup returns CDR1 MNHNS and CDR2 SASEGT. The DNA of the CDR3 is TGCGCCAGCAGTGCCCAACCAGGGGGCCTCACCGGGGAGCTGTTTTTT. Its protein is CASSAQPGGLTGELFF.

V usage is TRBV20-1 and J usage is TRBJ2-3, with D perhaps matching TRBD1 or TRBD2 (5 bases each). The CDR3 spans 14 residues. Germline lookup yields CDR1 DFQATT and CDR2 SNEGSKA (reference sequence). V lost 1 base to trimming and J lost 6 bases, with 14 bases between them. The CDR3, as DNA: TGCAGTGCTAGAGTCGGGTCGGGGCCGGATACGCAGTATTTT. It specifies CSARVGSGPDTQYF.

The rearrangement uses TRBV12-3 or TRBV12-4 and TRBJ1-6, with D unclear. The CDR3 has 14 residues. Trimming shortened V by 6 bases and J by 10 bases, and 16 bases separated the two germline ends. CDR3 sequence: CASRMPVAGSPLHF. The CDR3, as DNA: TGTGCCAGCAGGATGCCGGTCGCTGGCTCACCCCTCCACTTT.

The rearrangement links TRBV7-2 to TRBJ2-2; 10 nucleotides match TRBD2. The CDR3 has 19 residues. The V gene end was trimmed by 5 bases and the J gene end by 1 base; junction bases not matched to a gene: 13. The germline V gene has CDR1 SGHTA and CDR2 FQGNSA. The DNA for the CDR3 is TGTGCCAGCAGCCCGATGGGTAGCGGGAGGACGTGGAACACCGGGGAGCTGTTTTTT. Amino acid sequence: CASSPMGSGRTWNTGELFF. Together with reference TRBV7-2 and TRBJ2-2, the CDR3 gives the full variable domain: GAGVSQSPSNKVTEKGKDVELRCDPISGHTALYWYRQSLGQGLEFLIYFQGNSAPDKSGLPSDRFSAERTGGSVSTLTIQRTQQEDSAVYLCASSPMGSGRTWNTGELFFGEGSRLTVL.

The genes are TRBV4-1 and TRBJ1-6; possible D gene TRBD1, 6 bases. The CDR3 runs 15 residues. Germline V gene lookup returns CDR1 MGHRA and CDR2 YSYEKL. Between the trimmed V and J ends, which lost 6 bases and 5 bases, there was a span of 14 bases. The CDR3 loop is CASRHRVVDNSPLHF. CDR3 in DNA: TGCGCCAGCAGGCACAGGGTAGTGGATAATTCACCCCTCCACTTT.

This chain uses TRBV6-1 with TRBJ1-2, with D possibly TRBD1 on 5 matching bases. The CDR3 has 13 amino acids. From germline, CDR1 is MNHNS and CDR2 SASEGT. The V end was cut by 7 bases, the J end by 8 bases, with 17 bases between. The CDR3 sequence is CASMQGTTRGYTF. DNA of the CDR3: TGTGCCAGCATGCAGGGCACTACGCGGGGCTACACCTTC.